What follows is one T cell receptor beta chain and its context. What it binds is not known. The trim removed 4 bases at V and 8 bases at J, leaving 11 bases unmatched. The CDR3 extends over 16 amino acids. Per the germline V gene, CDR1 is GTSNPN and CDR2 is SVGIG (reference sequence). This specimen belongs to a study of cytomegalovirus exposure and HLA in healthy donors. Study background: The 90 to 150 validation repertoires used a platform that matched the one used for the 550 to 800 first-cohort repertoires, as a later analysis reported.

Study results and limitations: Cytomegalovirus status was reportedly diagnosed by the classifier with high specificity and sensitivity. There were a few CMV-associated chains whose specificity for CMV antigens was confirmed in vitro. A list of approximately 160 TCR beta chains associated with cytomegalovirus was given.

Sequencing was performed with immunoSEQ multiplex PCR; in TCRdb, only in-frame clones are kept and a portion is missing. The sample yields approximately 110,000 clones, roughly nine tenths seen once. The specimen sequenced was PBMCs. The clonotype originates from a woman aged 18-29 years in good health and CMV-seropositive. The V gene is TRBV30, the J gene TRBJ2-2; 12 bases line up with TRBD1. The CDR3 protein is CAWNPLGTGGSGELFF. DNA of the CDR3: TGTGCCTGGAACCCCCTGGGGACAGGGGGCTCGGGGGAGCTGTTTTTT. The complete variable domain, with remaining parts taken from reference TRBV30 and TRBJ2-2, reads SQTIHQWPATLVQPVGSPLSLECTVEGTSNPNLYWYRQAAGRGLQLLFYSVGIGQISSEVPQNLSASRPQDRQFILSSKKLLLSDSGFYLCAWNPLGTGGSGELFFGEGSRLTVL.